Shown below are 20 T cell receptor beta chains from a single sample sequenced in a study of a mutant IDH1 vaccine in newly diagnosed glioma. Sequencing used immunoSEQ multiplex PCR; TCRdb keeps in-frame clones, though not all of them. The table lists about 54,000 clones, about 85% of them singletons. These receptors' targets are unknown. Noted time point: week 35, safety follow-up. All doses held 300 ug of mutant IDH1 20-mer peptide, with topical imiquimod. The source material was PBMCs, sampled from a glioma patient whose treatment included an IDH1 peptide vaccine. The receptors stem from a woman between 18 and 30 years old with glioma.

In its sample, this clone was seen a few times. J is TRBJ1-1 and V is TRBV27, with a tentative D call TRBD1 (5 bases). Trimming shortened V by 3 bases and J by 7 bases, and 15 bases separated the two germline ends. The CDR3 extends over 14 amino acids. Germline V gene sequence: CDR1 MNHEY, CDR2 SMNVEV (reference sequence). The chain's CDR3 is CASSFGSQGYEAFF. DNA for the CDR3: TGTGCCAGCAGTTTCGGCAGCCAGGGATATGAAGCTTTCTTT.

This chain links TRBV7-9 with TRBJ1-1, with 7 bases lining up with TRBD1. The CDR3 spans 16 residues. After removal of 3 bases from V and 0 bases from J, the junction contained 7 bases not matched to a gene. Germline V gives CDR1 SEHNR, CDR2 FQNEAQ (reference sequence). The CDR3 bases are TGTGCCAGCAGCTTTCCCCGACAGGGACTGAACACTGAAGCTTTCTTT. Its protein product is CASSFPRQGLNTEAFF.

This chain uses TRBV2 with TRBJ2-7, with D maybe TRBD1 (6 bases). Germline CDR1 is SNHLY and CDR2 is FYNNEI. The CDR3 spans 15 residues. Deletions cut 0 bases from V and 3 bases from J, with 12 bases between. CDR3 bases: TGTGCCAGCAGTGAAGCCGGGACACCATACTACGAGCAGTACTTC. It encodes CASSEAGTPYYEQYF.

The chain employs TRBV10-3 and TRBJ1-1; D uncertain. Germline CDR1 is ENHRY and CDR2 is SYGVKD. The V and J ends lost 6 bases and 1 base respectively, with 12 bases between them. The CDR3 is made up of 14 amino acids. The CDR3 spells CAIRPYGQNTEAFF. The CDR3 DNA reads TGTGCCATCAGGCCTTATGGCCAGAACACTGAAGCTTTCTTT.

The chain has TRBV4-3 and TRBJ2-3; D gene uncertain. With 1 base removed from V and 2 bases from J, the gap between germline ends came to 16 bases. In germline, CDR1 is LGHNA, CDR2 YSLEER. The CDR3 spans 17 residues. CDR3 in amino acids: CASSQAVSTPFTDTQYF. DNA for the CDR3: TGCGCCAGCAGCCAAGCCGTTTCTACCCCCTTCACAGATACGCAGTATTTT.

This clone was recorded a few times. This chain connects TRBV13 to TRBJ2-1; tentatively, D is TRBD1 or TRBD2 (5 bases each). This CDR3 has 15 amino acids. Trimming left V 2 bases short and J 8 bases short, with 16 bases between. Germline V lookup: CDR1 PRHDT, CDR2 FYEKMQ (reference sequence). CDR3 sequence reads: CASSLPGTLVHEQFF. Here the CDR3 DNA reads TGTGCCAGCAGCTTACCCGGGACCCTTGTCCATGAGCAGTTCTTC. Combining the CDR3 with reference TRBV13 and TRBJ2-1 gives the whole variable domain AAGVIQSPRHLIKEKRETATLKCYPIPRHDTVYWYQQGPGQDPQFLISFYEKMQSDKGSIPDRFSAQQFSDYHSELNMSSLELGDSALYFCASSLPGTLVHEQFFGPGTRLTVL.

The chain couples TRBV11-2 to TRBJ2-7, with 8 nucleotides matching TRBD2. The V gene's germline CDR1 is SGHAT and CDR2 FQNNGV. This CDR3 has 15 amino acids. The trim removed 5 bases at V and 2 bases at J, leaving 8 bases unmatched. CDR3 nucleotides: TGTGCCAGCAGCACCGGGACTAGTGGAGCCTACGAGCAGTACTTC. Amino acids: CASSTGTSGAYEQYF. Full variable domain (missing parts from reference TRBV11-2 and TRBJ2-7): EAGVAQSPRYKIIEKRQSVAFWCNPISGHATLYWYQQILGQGPKLLIQFQNNGVVDDSQLPKDRFSAERLKGVDSTLKIQPAKLEDSAVYLCASSTGTSGAYEQYFGPGTRLTVT.

The chain employs TRBV6-6 and TRBJ1-1; no firm D call. This CDR3 is 12 amino acids long. Between the trimmed V and J ends, which lost 5 bases and 6 bases, there was a span of 10 bases. Germline V CDR1 and CDR2: MNHNY, SVGAGI (reference sequence). The CDR3 nucleotides read TGTGCCAGCAGTGCCCTGAGGCCTGAAGCTTTCTTT. It specifies CASSALRPEAFF.

This clone was seen once. The rearrangement uses TRBV19 and TRBJ2-5; tentative D call: TRBD2 (5 bases). Trimming stripped 1 base from V and 2 bases from J, with 11 bases between. Germline V gene sequence: CDR1 LNHDA, CDR2 SQIVND (reference sequence). This CDR3 contains 15 residues. CDR3 sequence reads: CASSIVPRGQETQYF. The CDR3 bases are TGTGCCAGTAGTATAGTCCCCCGGGGACAAGAGACCCAGTACTTC.

The chain combines TRBV2 with TRBJ2-3; D is ambiguous. Germline CDR1 is SNHLY and CDR2 is FYNNEI. The CDR3 length is 12 residues. The V end lost 7 bases, the J end lost 4 bases, and 9 bases lay between the germline ends. CDR3 residues: CASTWVSDTQYF. CDR3 nucleotides: TGTGCCAGCACGTGGGTTTCAGATACGCAGTATTTT.

The chain combines TRBV6-1 with TRBJ2-3; the match to TRBD2 covers 8 bases. The CDR3 has 15 amino acids. The V gene end was trimmed by 6 bases and the J gene end by 4 bases; junction bases not matched to a gene: 9. Looked up from germline, CDR1 is MNHNS and CDR2 is SASEGT. The chain's CDR3 is CASSVTGTRPDTQYF. The CDR3 DNA sequence: TGTGCCAGCAGCGTAACCGGGACTAGGCCAGATACGCAGTATTTT.

This rearrangement joins TRBV4-3 to TRBJ1-2, with TRBD1 matching over 7 bases. The V gene's germline CDR1 is LGHNA and CDR2 YSLEER. The length of the CDR3 is 16 residues. With V trimmed by 1 base and J by 10 bases, 15 bases remained unmatched. As DNA, the CDR3 is TGCGCCAGCAGCCAAGGCACCCAGGCCGGGACAGCCCCCTACACCTTC. It specifies CASSQGTQAGTAPYTF.

V and J are TRBV4-2 and TRBJ2-3; 9 bases are a match to TRBD2. V lost 1 base to trimming and J lost 8 bases; unmatched junction nucleotides: 7. Germline CDR1 is LGHNA and CDR2 is YNFKEQ. The CDR3 extends over 15 amino acids. CDR3 loop: CASSQVGAGGPTQYF. As DNA, the CDR3 is TGTGCCAGCAGCCAAGTGGGAGCGGGAGGCCCTACGCAGTATTTT.

This chain uses TRBV5-5 with TRBJ2-5, with TRBD2 matching 11 bases. V dropped 5 bases and J dropped 2; count of bases not matched to a gene: 5. The CDR3 sequence is 15 residues long. CDR1 and CDR2 from the germline V gene are SGHKS and YYEKEE (reference sequence). The CDR3 region has the DNA TGTGCCAGCAGTCGGGGGACTAGCGGACAAGAGACCCAGTACTTC. It yields the protein CASSRGTSGQETQYF. Full variable domain (outside the CDR3, taken from reference TRBV5-5 and TRBJ2-5): DAGVTQSPTHLIKTRGQQVTLRCSPISGHKSVSWYQQVLGQGPQFIFQYYEKEERGRGNFPDRFSARQFPNYSSELNVNALLLGDSALYLCASSRGTSGQETQYFGPGTRLLVL.

The rearrangement joins TRBV6-5 to TRBJ2-1; the match to TRBD2 covers 7 bases. The V segment lost 6 bases and the J segment 3 bases; nucleotides outside the gene matches: 8. CDR3 length: 15 residues. The germline V gene encodes CDR1 MNHEY and CDR2 SVGAGI. CDR3 residues: CASRQTSENYNEQFF. Written as DNA, the CDR3 is TGTGCCAGCAGGCAAACTAGCGAGAACTACAATGAGCAGTTCTTC.

The genes are TRBV5-1 and TRBJ1-1; no clear D gene. V was cut by 5 bases and J by 1 base, with 3 bases left in between. The V gene's germline CDR1 is SGHRS and CDR2 YFSETQ. This CDR3 contains 11 residues. This chain's CDR3 is CASRGNTEAFF. DNA of the CDR3: TGCGCCAGCAGGGGGAACACTGAAGCTTTCTTT.

The J gene is TRBJ1-3, the V gene TRBV7-2; D unresolved. The V gene's germline CDR1 is SGHTA and CDR2 FQGNSA. The germline V and J ends were trimmed by 5 bases and 1 base, with 15 bases remaining between them. The CDR3 has 16 residues. CDR3: CASSRVWAQSGNTIYF. As DNA, the CDR3 is TGTGCCAGCAGCAGGGTATGGGCTCAATCTGGAAACACCATATATTTT.

The V call is TRBV2, the J call TRBJ2-1, with D uncertain. The CDR3 contains 13 residues. The V gene lost 2 bases and the J gene lost 5 bases, with 7 bases spanning the gap. Germline lookup yields CDR1 SNHLY and CDR2 FYNNEI. The DNA of the CDR3 is TGTGCCAGCAGTGAAATCAGCCACAATGAGCAGTTCTTC. Residues: CASSEISHNEQFF.

This clone has just one count. This sequence joins TRBV18 and TRBJ2-4, with D unclear. In germline, CDR1 is KGHSH, CDR2 LQKENI. This CDR3 contains 14 residues. V lost 4 bases and J lost 0, with 7 bases in between. CDR3 in amino acids: CASSLSLAKNIQYF. CDR3 bases: TGTGCCAGCTCACTAAGCCTAGCCAAAAACATTCAGTACTTC.

The chain links TRBV9 to TRBJ2-5; the D is unclear. CDR1 and CDR2 from the germline V gene are SGDLS and YYNGEE. V lost 3 bases to trimming and J lost 5 bases, with 8 bases between them. CDR3 length: 12 residues. CDR3 DNA sequence: TGTGCCAGCAGCGGCCAACGGGAGACCCAGTACTTC. Residues: CASSGQRETQYF.